Described below is a single TCR beta chain sequence and its context. The antigen remains unidentified. Germline V lookup: CDR1 SGHAT, CDR2 FQDESV (reference sequence). Trimming at V came to 1 base and at J to 3 bases, leaving 0 bases not matched to a gene. The CDR3 length is 14 residues. Clones were sequenced by immunoSEQ multiplex PCR, and TCRdb holds only the in-frame ones, with some missing. This sample has thousands of clones; around 81% occur once, and the top ten carry 7.5% to 10%. These data are taken from a study of tumor-infiltrating lymphocytes in localized non-small cell lung cancer. Study as a whole: Each patient gave resected tumor and non-adjacent uninvolved lung tissue. General study findings and limits: Different pieces of the same tissue went to different assays, confounding technical variation with intratumor heterogeneity. Not all patients were TCR sequenced, owing to tissue quantity.

The material sequenced was uninvolved lung tissue not adjacent to the tumor. The chain carries TRBV11-1 and TRBJ2-7; 10 positions match TRBD1. The sequence was obtained from a human donor with non-small cell lung cancer. DNA for the CDR3: TGTGCCAGCAGCTTAGGGACAGGGGGCTACGAGCAGTACTTC. Protein: CASSLGTGGYEQYF.